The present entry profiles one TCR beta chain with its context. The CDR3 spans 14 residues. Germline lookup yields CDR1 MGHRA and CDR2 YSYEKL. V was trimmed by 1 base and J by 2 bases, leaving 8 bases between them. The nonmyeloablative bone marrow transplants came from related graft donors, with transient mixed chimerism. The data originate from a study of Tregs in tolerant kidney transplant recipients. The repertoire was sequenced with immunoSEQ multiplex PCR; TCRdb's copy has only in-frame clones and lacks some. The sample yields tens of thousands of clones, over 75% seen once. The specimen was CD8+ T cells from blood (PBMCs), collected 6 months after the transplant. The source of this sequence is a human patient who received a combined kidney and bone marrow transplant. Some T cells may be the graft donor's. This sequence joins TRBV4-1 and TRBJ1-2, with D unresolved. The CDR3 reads CASSQARGNYGYTF. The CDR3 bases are TGCGCCAGCAGCCAAGCTCGCGGGAACTATGGCTACACCTTC.